Each of the 31 T cell receptor beta chains below was sequenced from the same sample in a study of blood T cell repertoires in COVID-19. Profiling relied on immunoSEQ multiplex PCR, and the TCRdb table lists in-frame clones only, not all of them. The sample comprises 130,000 or so clones, 75% to 85% of which are singletons, and 4.5% to 5% rests with the top ten. Sequences were obtained from peripheral blood. The receptors come from a woman aged 70 to 79 with COVID-19, enrolled during active disease.

V and J are TRBV20-1 and TRBJ1-2, with D hard to call. Trimming left V 3 bases short and J 4 bases short, with 6 bases between. There are 11 residues in the CDR3. From germline, CDR1 is DFQATT and CDR2 SNEGSKA (reference sequence). CDR3 DNA sequence: TGCAGTGCTAGTCAACTCTATGGCTACACCTTC. Protein sequence: CSASQLYGYTF.

V and J are TRBV3-1 (or the pseudogene TRBV3-2) and TRBJ2-1; maybe TRBD2 (6 bases). The CDR3 consists of 16 residues. V was trimmed by 5 bases and J by 7 bases, leaving 21 bases between them. CDR1 LGHDT and CDR2 YNNKEL come from the germline V gene (reference sequence). CDR3 in amino acids: CASSDPQGEAGNEQFF. CDR3 nucleotides: TGTGCCAGCAGCGATCCTCAAGGGGAGGCGGGTAATGAGCAGTTCTTC.

This clone occurred many times. The chain combines TRBV5-1 with TRBJ2-7; D perhaps matches TRBD2 (6 bases). This CDR3 has 14 residues. Trimming removed 2 bases at V and 5 bases at J, with 14 bases between. The V gene's germline CDR1 is SGHRS and CDR2 YFSETQ. CDR3 in DNA: TGCGCCAGCAGCTTCCAGGGAGGCCAGGACGAGCAGTACTTC. This codes for CASSFQGGQDEQYF.

V usage is TRBV18 and J usage is TRBJ2-5, with TRBD2 matching over 14 bases. This CDR3 spans 16 amino acids. The V segment lost 2 bases and the J segment 4 bases; nucleotides outside the gene matches: 3. Germline CDR1 reads KGHSH; CDR2 reads LQKENI. The CDR3: CASSPGLAGGRETQYF. Written as DNA, the CDR3 is TGTGCCAGCTCACCAGGACTAGCGGGGGGCAGAGAGACCCAGTACTTC.

The V gene is TRBV9, the J gene TRBJ2-1; tentative D call: TRBD1 (6 bases). The V gene's germline CDR1 is SGDLS and CDR2 YYNGEE. This CDR3 comprises 15 residues. V lost 2 bases, J lost 9 bases, and 18 bases lay in between. CDR3: CASSVVTGGQSEQFF. For the CDR3, the DNA is TGTGCCAGCAGCGTCGTGACAGGAGGCCAGAGTGAGCAGTTCTTC.

The chain is built from TRBV30 and TRBJ1-1; D is ambiguous. CDR1 and CDR2 (germline): GTSNPN, SVGIG (reference sequence). The ends were cut back, 5 bases at V and 6 bases at J, with 16 bases in the middle. The CDR3 sequence is 13 residues long. This CDR3 reads CAWVPPGISEAFF. The CDR3 coding sequence is TGTGCCTGGGTTCCGCCGGGGATCTCTGAAGCTTTCTTT.

This chain links TRBV2 with TRBJ1-1; 11 bases match TRBD1. Trimming cost V 9 bases and J 6 bases; bases outside gene matches: 9. This CDR3 is 14 amino acids long. Germline-derived CDR1 and CDR2 are SNHLY and FYNNEI. CDR3 nucleotide sequence: TGTGCCAGTGACTGGACAGGGGGCATCTCTGAAGCTTTCTTT. Its protein product is CASDWTGGISEAFF.

The chain has TRBV5-4 and TRBJ2-3; D remains unclear. The germline gives CDR1 SGHNT, CDR2 YYREEE (reference sequence). V was pared by 0 bases and J by 2 bases, with 10 bases between. This CDR3 is built from 15 residues. CDR3 bases: TGTGCCAGCAGCTTGGTGCCAGCGTCCACAGATACGCAGTATTTT. The encoded protein is CASSLVPASTDTQYF.

V is TRBV5-4 and J is TRBJ2-7; D is undetermined. The V and J ends lost 1 base and 1 base respectively, with 6 bases between them. Germline-derived CDR1 and CDR2 are SGHNT and YYREEE (reference sequence). The CDR3 spans 13 residues. The CDR3 loop is CASSLTRSYEQYF. CDR3 DNA: TGTGCCAGCAGCTTGACGAGATCCTACGAGCAGTACTTC.

This chain uses TRBV24-1 with TRBJ1-5, with D tentatively TRBD1 (5 bases). Germline V gives CDR1 KGHDR, CDR2 SFDVKD. This CDR3 comprises 17 residues. The V and J ends lost 1 base and 7 bases respectively, with 19 bases between them. The CDR3 reads CATSDFTPPGEGQPQHF. CDR3 nucleotides: TGTGCCACCAGTGATTTCACCCCCCCGGGGGAAGGACAGCCCCAGCATTTT.

In its sample, this clone was seen once. CDR3 in DNA: TGTGCCAGTAGTTGGCTAGCGGGGCCCACAGATACGCAGTATTTT. Residues: CASSWLAGPTDTQYF. The rearrangement links TRBV19 to TRBJ2-3, with TRBD2 identical over 9 bases. The CDR3 extends over 15 amino acids. Trimming cost V 5 bases and J 2 bases; bases outside gene matches: 5. Germline V gene sequence: CDR1 LNHDA, CDR2 SQIVND (reference sequence).

The chain joins TRBV30 to TRBJ1-2; D remains unclear. CDR1 GTSNPN and CDR2 SVGIG come from the germline V gene (reference sequence). The CDR3 totals 12 residues. V was clipped by 3 bases and J by 2 bases, with 7 bases between them. CDR3: CAWRGGNYGYTF. CDR3 nucleotides: TGTGCCTGGAGAGGAGGGAACTATGGCTACACCTTC.

This clone was detected many times. This chain uses TRBV28 with TRBJ1-6; TRBD1 matches at 8 bases. The V gene's germline CDR1 is MDHEN and CDR2 SYDVKM. The ends lost 7 bases at V and 9 bases at J; junction bases unmatched: 5. The CDR3 length is 13 residues. CDR3 coding DNA: TGTGCCAGCATCGACAGGGGAGTTTCACCCCTCCACTTT. Amino acids: CASIDRGVSPLHF.

The chain employs TRBV28 and TRBJ2-5; the D gene is possibly TRBD2 (5 bases). CDR1 and CDR2 from the germline V gene are MDHEN and SYDVKM. V was pared by 8 bases and J by 5 bases, with 12 bases between. The CDR3 runs 12 residues. CDR3 loop: CASRGGLETQYF. DNA of the CDR3: TGTGCCAGCCGGGGTGGGTTGGAGACCCAGTACTTC.

The rearrangement joins TRBV19 to TRBJ2-1; no reliable D call. CDR3 length: 12 residues. The V and J ends lost 4 bases and 4 bases respectively, with 5 bases between them. Looked up from germline, CDR1 is LNHDA and CDR2 is SQIVND (reference sequence). CDR3 bases: TGTGCCAGTAGTACGACTTACAATGAGCAGTTCTTC. Translating gives CASSTTYNEQFF.

The chain has TRBV2 and TRBJ1-4; TRBD1 agrees at 8 bases. The CDR3 spans 14 residues. Germline values: CDR1 SNHLY, CDR2 FYNNEI. J was trimmed by 5 bases and V by 6 bases; bases with no gene match: 5. CDR3 sequence reads: CASRDDRGNEKLFF. The CDR3, as DNA: TGTGCCAGCAGAGACGACAGGGGAAATGAAAAACTGTTTTTT.

The genes are TRBV6-1 and TRBJ2-6; D is unresolved. This CDR3 has 16 residues. The germline V gene has CDR1 MNHNS and CDR2 SASEGT. The V end was cut by 2 bases, the J end by 0 bases, with 8 bases between. CDR3 nucleotide sequence: TGTGCCAGCAGTGAATTAGGAGCCTCTGGGGCCAACGTCCTGACTTTC. It translates to CASSELGASGANVLTF.

The chain recombines TRBV30 with TRBJ2-7, with D possibly TRBD2 on 5 matching bases. The CDR3 runs to 11 residues. The V gene's germline CDR1 is GTSNPN and CDR2 SVGIG (reference sequence). Trimming pared 8 bases from V and 2 bases from J, leaving 10 bases between. The CDR3 sequence: CATGETYEQYF. DNA for the CDR3: TGTGCCACCGGGGAAACCTACGAGCAGTACTTC.

V usage is TRBV6-5 and J usage is TRBJ2-4; TRBD1 is a possible D gene (6 bases). The CDR3 extends over 15 amino acids. V was shortened by 2 bases and J by 2 bases, with 10 bases between the two germline ends. CDR1 and CDR2 from the germline V gene are MNHEY and SVGAGI. The CDR3 sequence: CASSYGQGTKNIQYF. CDR3 DNA: TGTGCCAGCAGTTACGGTCAGGGGACCAAAAACATTCAGTACTTC.

The chain uses TRBV2 and TRBJ1-4, with 9 bases that match TRBD1. Germline CDR1 and CDR2: SNHLY and FYNNEI. Unmatched junction bases numbered 7, after V lost 7 bases and J lost 7 bases. The CDR3 sequence is 14 residues long. The CDR3 DNA follows: TGTGCCAGCACAGGACAGGGGAGTAGTGAAAAACTGTTTTTT. Its translation is CASTGQGSSEKLFF.

The J gene is TRBJ2-2, the V gene TRBV5-1; unclear D gene. The CDR3 extends over 15 amino acids. V gave up 1 base and J gave up 1 base, with 8 bases separating them. Germline values: CDR1 SGHRS, CDR2 YFSETQ. The CDR3 is CASSLFGENTGELFF. The CDR3 DNA is TGCGCCAGCAGCTTGTTCGGAGAGAACACCGGGGAGCTGTTTTTT. Full variable domain (missing parts from reference TRBV5-1 and TRBJ2-2): KAGVTQTPRYLIKTRGQQVTLSCSPISGHRSVSWYQQTPGQGLQFLFEYFSETQRNKGNFPGRFSGRQFSNSRSEMNVSTLELGDSALYLCASSLFGENTGELFFGEGSRLTVL.

This chain connects TRBV5-4 to TRBJ1-2; 7 positions agree with TRBD1. Germline assignment: CDR1 SGHNT and CDR2 YYREEE (reference sequence). The CDR3 is 14 residues long. The V gene end was trimmed by 3 bases and the J gene end by 6 bases; junction bases not matched to a gene: 8. The DNA of the CDR3 is TGTGCCAGCAGCTCCGAGACAGGGTTGGATGGCTACACCTTC. Translated: CASSSETGLDGYTF.

The rearrangement links TRBV7-9 to TRBJ2-5, with D tentatively TRBD2 (6 bases). The germline gives CDR1 SEHNR, CDR2 FQNEAQ (reference sequence). V was pared by 2 bases and J by 5 bases, with 18 bases between. The CDR3 covers 16 residues. The CDR3 sequence is CASSLPAQGSGETQYF. As DNA, the CDR3 is TGTGCCAGCAGCTTACCGGCCCAGGGCAGCGGGGAGACCCAGTACTTC. Full variable domain (missing parts from reference TRBV7-9 and TRBJ2-5): DTGVSQNPRHKITKRGQNVTFRCDPISEHNRLYWYRQTLGQGPEFLTYFQNEAQLEKSRLLSDRFSAERPKGSFSTLEIQRTEQGDSAMYLCASSLPAQGSGETQYFGPGTRLLVL.

This rearrangement joins TRBV24-1 to TRBJ2-1, with 8 bases fitting TRBD1. With V trimmed by 4 bases and J by 3 bases, 4 bases remained unmatched. Germline CDR1 reads KGHDR; CDR2 reads SFDVKD. The CDR3 length is 15 residues. This chain's CDR3 is CATSDPTGDYNEQFF. The CDR3 bases are TGTGCCACCAGTGACCCGACAGGGGACTACAATGAGCAGTTCTTC.

Note on this clone: Germline is not matched at one junction end, which may reflect a read error. This sequence joins TRBV7-7 and TRBJ2-5, with TRBD2 identical over 10 bases. CDR3 size: 15 residues. The germline gives CDR1 SSHAT, CDR2 FNYEAQ (reference sequence). The chain's CDR3 is CASSLAAGGPETQYF. The DNA for the CDR3 is TGTGCTAGCAGCTTAGCAGCGGGGGGGCCAGAGACCCAGTACTTC.

The CDR3 DNA follows: TGTGCCAGCAGCTCAGGGGTAGGGGGTGAAAAACTGTTTTTT. It yields the protein CASSSGVGGEKLFF. This chain uses TRBV5-4 with TRBJ1-4; perhaps TRBD1 as D (6 bases). Germline V lookup: CDR1 SGHNT, CDR2 YYREEE (reference sequence). This CDR3 contains 14 residues. Between the trimmed V and J ends, which lost 3 bases and 7 bases, there was a span of 13 bases.

The chain links TRBV5-1 to TRBJ1-2; no clear D gene. Trimming pared 0 bases from V and 6 bases from J, leaving 9 bases between. The CDR3 runs to 13 residues. Germline V gene lookup returns CDR1 SGHRS and CDR2 YFSETQ. CDR3 nucleotides: TGCGCCAGCAGCTTGGGCGGGGTTGATGGCTACACCTTC. This encodes CASSLGGVDGYTF.

The rearrangement uses TRBV19 and TRBJ1-5; no firm D call. The CDR3 consists of 16 residues. The V end was cut by 7 bases, the J end by 7 bases, with 23 bases between. Per the germline V gene, CDR1 is LNHDA and CDR2 is SQIVND (reference sequence). In DNA, the CDR3 is TGTGCCAGTACACGCACACTGGACCCCGGCGGGCAGCCCCAGCATTTT. Translating it yields CASTRTLDPGGQPQHF.

The rearrangement uses TRBV12-3 or TRBV12-4 and TRBJ2-1; unclear D gene. The ends were cut back, 5 bases at V and 6 bases at J, with 11 bases in the middle. The CDR3 totals 13 residues. The CDR3 DNA reads TGTGCCAGCAGTCCGAGACACGGCAATGAGCAGTTCTTC. Its protein is CASSPRHGNEQFF.

V gene TRBV19 combines with J gene TRBJ2-1; 11 bases match TRBD2. The V and J ends lost 6 bases and 0 bases, in that order; junction bases with no gene match: 10. The CDR3 covers 18 residues. The germline gives CDR1 LNHDA, CDR2 SQIVND (reference sequence). Here the CDR3 reads CASRPSGTSGDSYNEQFF. In nucleotides, the CDR3 is TGTGCCAGTAGACCCTCCGGGACTAGCGGTGACTCCTACAATGAGCAGTTCTTC.

The V and J genes are TRBV5-4 and TRBJ1-2, with 7 bases fitting TRBD1. This CDR3 has 13 residues. CDR1 is SGHNT, CDR2 YYREEE, per germline (reference sequence). Losses at the gene ends were 3 bases for V and 4 bases for J; bases not matched to a gene: 3. The CDR3 nucleotides read TGTGCCAGCAGCTCAGGGACAGTCTATGGCTACACCTTC. It specifies CASSSGTVYGYTF. The whole variable domain, remainder taken from reference TRBV5-4 and TRBJ1-2, is ETGVTQSPTHLIKTRGQQVTLRCSSQSGHNTVSWYQQALGQGPQFIFQYYREEENGRGNFPPRFSGLQFPNYSSELNVNALELDDSALYLCASSSGTVYGYTFGSGTRLTVV.